The source of this T cell receptor (beta chain) is a study of T cells in tuberculosis. Cells were sorted from thawed PBMC rested overnight and stained with GMM-loaded CD1B tetramer, viability dye and anti-CD3. CD1B tetramers were loaded with Rhodococcus equi-derived C32 glucose monomycolate. The CDR3 is made up of 15 amino acids. Germline trimming cut 4 bases from V and 2 bases from J; bases unmatched to any gene: 5. The V gene's germline CDR1 is LNHDA and CDR2 SQIVND (reference sequence). Clones were sequenced by immunoSEQ multiplex PCR, and TCRdb holds only the in-frame ones, with some missing. Of tens of thousands of clones listed, roughly 90% are singletons.

Sequencing was done on a sample of CD1b-GMM tetramer-negative cells sorted from PBMCs. The J gene is TRBJ2-4, the V gene TRBV19, with 7 bases aligning to TRBD1. The origin of this receptor is an adult woman with latent tuberculosis. The CDR3 spells CASSRGQRSKNIQYF. For the CDR3, the DNA is TGTGCCAGTAGTAGGGGACAGCGGTCCAAAAACATTCAGTACTTC. The whole variable domain, remainder taken from reference TRBV19 and TRBJ2-4, is DGGITQSPKYLFRKEGQNVTLSCEQNLNHDAMYWYRQDPGQGLRLIYYSQIVNDFQKGDIAEGYSVSREKKESFPLTVTSAQKNPTAFYLCASSRGQRSKNIQYFGAGTRLSVL.